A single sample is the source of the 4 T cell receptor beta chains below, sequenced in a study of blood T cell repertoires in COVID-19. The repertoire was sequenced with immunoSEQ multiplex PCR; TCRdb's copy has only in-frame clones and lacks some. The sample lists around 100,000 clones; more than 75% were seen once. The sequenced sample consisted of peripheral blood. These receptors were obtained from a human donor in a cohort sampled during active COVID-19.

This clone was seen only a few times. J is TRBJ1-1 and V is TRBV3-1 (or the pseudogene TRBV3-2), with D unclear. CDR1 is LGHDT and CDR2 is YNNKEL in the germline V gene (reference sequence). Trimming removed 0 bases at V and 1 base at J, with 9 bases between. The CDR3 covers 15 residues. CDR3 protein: CASSQDRPRNTEAFF. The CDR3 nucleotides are TGTGCCAGCAGCCAAGATCGGCCTAGGAACACTGAAGCTTTCTTT.

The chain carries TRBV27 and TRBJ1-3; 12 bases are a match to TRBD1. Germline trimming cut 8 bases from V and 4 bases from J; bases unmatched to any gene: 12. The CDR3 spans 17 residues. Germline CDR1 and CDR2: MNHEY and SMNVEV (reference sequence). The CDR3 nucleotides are TGTGCCAGCGCCAAAGGGACAGGGGGCGCGGGAGGAAACACCATATATTTT. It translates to CASAKGTGGAGGNTIYF.

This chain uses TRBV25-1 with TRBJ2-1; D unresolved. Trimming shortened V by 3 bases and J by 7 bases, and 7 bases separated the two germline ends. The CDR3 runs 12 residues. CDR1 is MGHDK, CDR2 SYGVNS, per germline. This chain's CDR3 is CASSESLNEQFF. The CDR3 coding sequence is TGTGCCAGCAGTGAGTCGTTGAATGAGCAGTTCTTC. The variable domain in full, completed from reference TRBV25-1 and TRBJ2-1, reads EADIYQTPRYLVIGTGKKITLECSQTMGHDKMYWYQQDPGMELHLIHYSYGVNSTEKGDLSSESTVSRIRTEHFPLTLESARPSHTSQYLCASSESLNEQFFGPGTRLTVL.

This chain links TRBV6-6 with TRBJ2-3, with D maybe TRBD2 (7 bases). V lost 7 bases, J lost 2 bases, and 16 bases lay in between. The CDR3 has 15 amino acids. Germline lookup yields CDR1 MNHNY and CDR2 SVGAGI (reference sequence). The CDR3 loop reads CASMRGPRNTDTQYF. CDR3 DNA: TGTGCCAGCATGCGGGGGCCGCGGAACACAGATACGCAGTATTTT.